A selection of T cell receptor beta chains follows, all from one sample in a study of blood T cell dynamics during melanoma immunotherapy. Method: immunoSEQ multiplex PCR; TCRdb's copy keeps in-frame clones and lacks some. Among around 13,000 clones listed, around 91% were seen once. The source material was effector memory CD8+ T cells from blood, sampled from a patient treated with checkpoint blockade. The receptors were sampled from a human donor with melanoma. Each CDR3 is given with its conserved first and last residue. A D gene is named only where the DNA matches it firmly. Not every row has a clone size; where given, it reads once, few, many or a size class.

D gene: TRBD1; clone size: -; J gene: TRBJ1-2; V gene: TRBV2; CDR3 DNA: TGTGCCAGCAGTGAAACAGGGGCCACTAACTATGGCTACACCTTC; CDR3 protein: CASSETGATNYGYTF
D gene: -; clone size: -; J gene: TRBJ2-1; V gene: TRBV19; CDR3 DNA: TGTGCCAGTATAATAGGGGGGCCCTCCTACAATGAGCAGTTCTTC; CDR3 protein: CASIIGGPSYNEQFF
D gene: -; clone size: -; J gene: TRBJ1-5; V gene: TRBV2; CDR3 DNA: TGTGCCAGCAGTCTCAGGACAGCGAGGGGCAATCAGCCCCAGCATTTT; CDR3 protein: CASSLRTARGNQPQHF
D gene: -; clone size: -; J gene: TRBJ2-3; V gene: TRBV27; CDR3 DNA: TGTGCCAGCAGTCCGGGGGCAGGCGCCTACCTTGATACGCAGTATTTT; CDR3 protein: CASSPGAGAYLDTQYF
D gene: -; clone size: -; J gene: TRBJ2-4; V gene: TRBV27; CDR3 DNA: TGTGCCAGCAGTTCTCTGGGAGTGAGAGGGGGGCAAGAAAACATTCAGTACTTC; CDR3 protein: CASSSLGVRGGQENIQYF
D gene: -; clone size: -; J gene: TRBJ2-1; V gene: TRBV6-1; CDR3 DNA: TGTGCCGCCCTACACGGCTACAATGAGCAGTTCTTC; CDR3 protein: CAALHGYNEQFF
D gene: TRBD1; clone size: -; J gene: TRBJ1-5; V gene: TRBV7-9; CDR3 DNA: TGTGCCAGCAGCGCAACAGGGGGCCTACAGCCCCAGCATTTT; CDR3 protein: CASSATGGLQPQHF
D gene: TRBD1; clone size: -; J gene: TRBJ2-2; V gene: TRBV28; CDR3 DNA: TGTGCCAGCAGTTTCCGGGACAGGGAAACGGGCGGGGAGCTGTTTTTT; CDR3 protein: CASSFRDRETGGELFF
D gene: -; clone size: -; J gene: TRBJ2-2; V gene: TRBV25-1; CDR3 DNA: TGTGCCAGCAGTGATTGGGGGTTTGACACCGGGGAGCTGTTTTTT; CDR3 protein: CASSDWGFDTGELFF
D gene: TRBD2; clone size: -; J gene: TRBJ2-7; V gene: TRBV29-1; CDR3 DNA: TGCAGCGTTGAGCCCGGGACTAGCTCCTACGAGCAGTACTTC; CDR3 protein: CSVEPGTSSYEQYF
D gene: TRBD2; clone size: -; J gene: TRBJ2-1; V gene: TRBV7-9; CDR3 DNA: TGTGCCAGCAGCTCAGGACTAGCGGGAGGAAGTCCCTACAATGAGCAGTTCTTC; CDR3 protein: CASSSGLAGGSPYNEQFF
D gene: -; clone size: -; J gene: TRBJ1-4; V gene: TRBV7-9; CDR3 DNA: TGTGCCAGCAGCTTAGATGCCGACATGGGAAAACTGTTTTTT; CDR3 protein: CASSLDADMGKLFF
D gene: TRBD2; clone size: once; J gene: TRBJ2-7; V gene: TRBV27; CDR3 DNA: TGTGCCAGCAGTTTCGGCGGGAGCTCCTACGAGCAGTACTTC; CDR3 protein: CASSFGGSSYEQYF
D gene: -; clone size: -; J gene: TRBJ2-4; V gene: TRBV19; CDR3 DNA: TGTGCCAGTAGTGCGTCGCGACTAGAAATAAAAAACATTCAGTACTTC; CDR3 protein: CASSASRLEIKNIQYF
D gene: -; clone size: -; J gene: TRBJ2-1; V gene: TRBV7-6; CDR3 DNA: TGTGCCAGCAGCTTAGGAGGGGACTACAATGAGCAGTTCTTC; CDR3 protein: CASSLGGDYNEQFF
D gene: -; clone size: -; J gene: TRBJ2-1; V gene: TRBV28; CDR3 DNA: TGTGCCAGCAGTTTCCTTAAGGGTAGCGTCGATGAGCAGTTCTTC; CDR3 protein: CASSFLKGSVDEQFF
D gene: -; clone size: -; J gene: TRBJ2-1; V gene: TRBV28; CDR3 DNA: TGTGCCAGCAGTCCGGGACGAGCCGACTATGAGCAGTTCTTC; CDR3 protein: CASSPGRADYEQFF
D gene: TRBD1; clone size: -; J gene: TRBJ1-1; V gene: TRBV6-1; CDR3 DNA: TGTGCCACCTACGACAGGGCGAACACTGAAGCTTTCTTT; CDR3 protein: CATYDRANTEAFF
D gene: TRBD1; clone size: -; J gene: TRBJ1-5; V gene: TRBV28; CDR3 DNA: TGTGCCAGCAGTTCACCGACAGGGGAATTGGGTCAGCCCCAGCATTTT; CDR3 protein: CASSSPTGELGQPQHF
D gene: -; clone size: -; J gene: TRBJ1-1; V gene: TRBV4-1; CDR3 DNA: TGCGCCAGCAGCCAAACACCGGGTTCGAACACTGAAGCTTTCTTT; CDR3 protein: CASSQTPGSNTEAFF
D gene: -; clone size: -; J gene: TRBJ2-2; V gene: TRBV19; CDR3 DNA: TGTGCCAGTATGGAGATGTCCGGGGAGCTGTTTTTT; CDR3 protein: CASMEMSGELFF
D gene: TRBD2; clone size: -; J gene: TRBJ2-3; V gene: TRBV27; CDR3 DNA: TGTGCCAGCAGTTTGTCGGGCAGCGGAAGGAGCGGGGTAACAGATACGCAGTATTTT; CDR3 protein: CASSLSGSGRSGVTDTQYF
D gene: -; clone size: -; J gene: TRBJ2-3; V gene: TRBV28; CDR3 DNA: TGTGCCAGCAGTTTAAGAGGGAGCACAGATACGCAGTATTTT; CDR3 protein: CASSLRGSTDTQYF
D gene: -; clone size: -; J gene: TRBJ1-1; V gene: TRBV19; CDR3 DNA: TGTGCCAGTAGTATGGGGTCGAGGGCTGAAGCTTTCTTT; CDR3 protein: CASSMGSRAEAFF
D gene: -; clone size: -; J gene: TRBJ1-2; V gene: TRBV27; CDR3 DNA: TGTGCCAGCAGTTTAAGGGAGCCGCTCATAGCTAACTATGGCTACACCTTC; CDR3 protein: CASSLREPLIANYGYTF
D gene: -; clone size: -; J gene: TRBJ2-4; V gene: TRBV2; CDR3 DNA: TGTGCCAGCAGTGATCCCCTGCTAGGGGCCAAAAACATTCAGTACTTC; CDR3 protein: CASSDPLLGAKNIQYF